This T cell receptor (beta chain) stems from a study of shared clonotypes between healthy human individuals. Roughly 200 ng DNA, about 28,000 T cell genomes, went into each sorted-subset replicate PCR. Authors' analysis steps: Filtering differed for immunoSEQ, which gave only junction sequences without quality scores. Sequencing was performed with immunoSEQ multiplex PCR; in TCRdb, only in-frame clones are kept and a portion is missing. Clone size and V and J calls were adopted from that table, with D and trimming inferred from the DNA. The profile covers 2 million to 2.5 million clones, with roughly 96% appearing a single time and 0.1% to 0.15% taken by the ten largest. Healthy HIV-negative adults with no recent acute infections or vaccinations were recruited as donors. Subsets obtained from CD4+ cells comprised CD45RA+ naive and CD45RA-negative memory cells. V lost 4 bases and J lost 4, with 14 bases in between. The CDR3 consists of 14 residues. Germline V gene lookup returns CDR1 SGHRS and CDR2 YFSETQ.

The sequencing sample was made of naive CD4+ T cells sorted from blood. Subset indicated: CD45RA+ positively selected. J is TRBJ1-2 and V is TRBV5-1; possibly TRBD1 for D (5 bases). This TCR was sampled from a man aged 18-30 years in good health. DNA of the CDR3: TGCGCCAGCAGCGAACCCGGGACGGCCTATGGCTACACCTTC. It specifies CASSEPGTAYGYTF.